The 28 T cell receptor beta chains listed next were all sequenced from one sample in a study of shared clonotypes between healthy human individuals. Sequenced by immunoSEQ multiplex PCR; TCRdb stores in-frame clones only, minus some. The sample lists over 2 million clones; around 93% were seen once. Specimen: naive CD4+ T cells from PBMCs. Stated subset: CD45RA+ positively selected. The receptors come from a man aged 18 to 29 in good health. Some clones in this sample may be carry-over from other donors' samples.

J is TRBJ1-4 and V is TRBV14, with D perhaps matching TRBD1 (6 bases). V shed 4 bases and J shed 5 bases, with 14 bases lying between them. This CDR3 spans 15 amino acids. Looked up from germline, CDR1 is SGHDN and CDR2 is FVKESK. CDR3 nucleotide sequence: TGTGCCAGCAGCCTTCTCAGGGGCGACAATGAAAAACTGTTTTTT. Its translation: CASSLLRGDNEKLFF.

V usage is TRBV7-8 and J usage is TRBJ1-1; a weak D match, TRBD1 (5 bases). Deletions cut 0 bases from V and 3 bases from J, with 11 bases between. The germline V gene has CDR1 SGHVS and CDR2 FQNEAQ. There are 15 residues in the CDR3. The CDR3 is CASSLASAGHTEAFF. The CDR3 nucleotides are TGTGCCAGCAGCTTAGCTTCGGCAGGGCACACTGAAGCTTTCTTT.

The chain combines TRBV25-1 with TRBJ1-1, with D maybe TRBD1 (6 bases). The CDR3 length is 15 residues. V was pared by 4 bases and J by 4 bases, with 16 bases between. CDR1 is MGHDK and CDR2 is SYGVNS in the germline V gene. The CDR3 coding sequence is TGTGCCAGCAGTGCTCCGGGACACCTGACCACTGAAGCTTTCTTT. It specifies CASSAPGHLTTEAFF. Based on the CDR3 plus reference TRBV25-1 and TRBJ1-1, the full variable domain is EADIYQTPRYLVIGTGKKITLECSQTMGHDKMYWYQQDPGMELHLIHYSYGVNSTEKGDLSSESTVSRIRTEHFPLTLESARPSHTSQYLCASSAPGHLTTEAFFGQGTRLTVV.

The DNA of the CDR3 is TGTGCCAGCAGCTCAAGAGACAACACTGAAGCTTTCTTT. Protein product: CASSSRDNTEAFF. The chain recombines TRBV5-4 with TRBJ1-1; D remains unclear. In germline, CDR1 is SGHNT, CDR2 YYREEE (reference sequence). The ends were cut back, 3 bases at V and 2 bases at J, with 8 bases in the middle. The CDR3 consists of 13 residues.

The chain links TRBV5-1 to TRBJ2-2; maybe TRBD1 (5 bases). Germline CDR1 reads SGHRS; CDR2 reads YFSETQ. This CDR3 has 15 amino acids. V was trimmed by 4 bases and J by 3 bases, leaving 13 bases between them. The CDR3 DNA is TGCGCCAGCAGCGCAACCTCAGGGTACACCGGGGAGCTGTTTTTT. It codes for CASSATSGYTGELFF. The full variable domain, completed using reference TRBV5-1 and TRBJ2-2, is KAGVTQTPRYLIKTRGQQVTLSCSPISGHRSVSWYQQTPGQGLQFLFEYFSETQRNKGNFPGRFSGRQFSNSRSEMNVSTLELGDSALYLCASSATSGYTGELFFGEGSRLTVL.

V usage is TRBV5-5 and J usage is TRBJ1-5; 8 bases match TRBD1. From germline, CDR1 is SGHKS and CDR2 YYEKEE (reference sequence). The CDR3 has 15 residues. Unmatched junction bases numbered 9, after V lost 7 bases and J lost 3 bases. In DNA, the CDR3 is TGTGCCAGCGGCCCCCGGCAGGGGGCCAATCAGCCCCAGCATTTT. Residues: CASGPRQGANQPQHF. Based on the CDR3 plus reference TRBV5-5 and TRBJ1-5, the full variable domain is DAGVTQSPTHLIKTRGQQVTLRCSPISGHKSVSWYQQVLGQGPQFIFQYYEKEERGRGNFPDRFSARQFPNYSSELNVNALLLGDSALYLCASGPRQGANQPQHFGDGTRLSIL.

The CDR3 sequence is CASSSPLAWDEQFF. The CDR3 nucleotides read TGTGCCAGCAGCTCTCCCCTAGCGTGGGATGAGCAGTTCTTC. The chain employs TRBV7-2 and TRBJ2-1, with D possibly TRBD2 on 6 matching bases. This CDR3 contains 14 residues. V lost 4 bases and J 8 bases, leaving 15 bases between the germline ends. From germline, CDR1 is SGHTA and CDR2 FQGNSA.

The rearrangement joins TRBV7-2 to TRBJ2-7; D possibly corresponds to TRBD2 (6 bases). The length of the CDR3 is 14 residues. V lost 5 bases, J lost 4 bases, and 15 bases lay in between. The germline V gene has CDR1 SGHTA and CDR2 FQGNSA. The CDR3 sequence is CASSLMGRGYEQYF. CDR3 DNA sequence: TGTGCCAGCAGCCTAATGGGGCGGGGATACGAGCAGTACTTC.

This clone was recorded only once. The same CDR3 arises from other DNA sequences in this sample as well. The gene calls are TRBV7-2 and TRBJ2-1, with a tentative D call TRBD1 (5 bases). CDR1 is SGHTA and CDR2 is FQGNSA in the germline V gene. Between the trimmed V and J ends, which lost 7 bases and 2 bases, there was a span of 12 bases. This CDR3 has 14 amino acids. Here the CDR3 reads CASTPGLAYNEQFF. The CDR3 DNA reads TGTGCCAGCACCCCAGGGCTAGCCTACAATGAGCAGTTCTTC.

The V gene is TRBV6-1, the J gene TRBJ1-4; tentative D call: TRBD1 (6 bases). V lost 7 bases and J lost 1, with 7 bases in between. The CDR3 has 13 amino acids. Germline values: CDR1 MNHNS, CDR2 SASEGT. DNA of the CDR3: TGTGCCAGCACCAGGGGAACTAATGAAAAACTGTTTTTT. Translating gives CASTRGTNEKLFF.

The V gene is TRBV7-8, the J gene TRBJ2-5; TRBD2 matches 9 bases. The junction had 10 bases not matched to a gene; V was cut back by 5 bases and J by 3 bases. Per the germline V gene, CDR1 is SGHVS and CDR2 is FQNEAQ. The CDR3 consists of 16 residues. CDR3: CASSPRGTSRKETQYF. DNA of the CDR3: TGTGCCAGCAGCCCACGGGGGACTAGCAGAAAAGAGACCCAGTACTTC.

As for this clone: Different DNA sequences within this sample yield the same CDR3. The chain has TRBV19 and TRBJ2-3; 8 bases align to TRBD2. The CDR3 covers 13 residues. The germline V gene has CDR1 LNHDA and CDR2 SQIVND (reference sequence). The V segment lost 6 bases and the J segment 1 base; nucleotides outside the gene matches: 0. CDR3 sequence (DNA): TGTGCCAGTAGGACTAGCGGCACAGATACGCAGTATTTT. Translated, it gives CASRTSGTDTQYF.

J is TRBJ2-1 and V is TRBV5-1; 7 bases map to TRBD1. The CDR3 loop spans 15 amino acids. Germline lookup yields CDR1 SGHRS and CDR2 YFSETQ. The V gene end was trimmed by 2 bases and the J gene end by 5 bases; junction bases not matched to a gene: 7. CDR3 loop: CASSFPGQAHNEQFF. The CDR3 nucleotides read TGCGCCAGCAGCTTCCCCGGACAGGCCCACAATGAGCAGTTCTTC.

Regarding this clone: The same CDR3 is also encoded by other DNA sequences in this sample. CDR3 nucleotides: TGTGCCAGCAGCTTAGTTGCCTACGAGCAGTACTTC. Encoded protein: CASSLVAYEQYF. The genes are TRBV7-2 and TRBJ2-7, with unresolved D. Germline CDR1 and CDR2: SGHTA and FQGNSA. The CDR3 spans 12 residues. V lost 1 base and J lost 2, with 3 bases in between.

V and J are TRBV27 and TRBJ1-1; D unclear. Trimming shortened V by 4 bases and J by 11 bases, and 17 bases separated the two germline ends. The CDR3 is made up of 13 amino acids. Germline V gene sequence: CDR1 MNHEY, CDR2 SMNVEV (reference sequence). The CDR3 nucleotides are TGTGCCAGCAGTTCCTCCGGAGGCTCGGGGGCTTTCTTT. It codes for CASSSSGGSGAFF.

The chain employs TRBV7-3 and TRBJ2-1; the match to TRBD2 covers 14 bases. Germline trimming cut 1 base from V and 6 bases from J; bases unmatched to any gene: 11. This CDR3 contains 19 residues. The germline gives CDR1 SGHTA, CDR2 FQGTGA. CDR3 DNA: TGTGCCAGCAGCTTAATTGCGGGACTAGCGGGAGAATCCCTCAATGAGCAGTTCTTC. It translates to CASSLIAGLAGESLNEQFF. Variable domain in full (rest from reference TRBV7-3 and TRBJ2-1): GAGVSQTPSNKVTEKGKYVELRCDPISGHTALYWYRQSLGQGPEFLIYFQGTGAADDSGLPNDRFFAVRPEGSVSTLKIQRTERGDSAVYLCASSLIAGLAGESLNEQFFGPGTRLTVL.

The chain joins TRBV5-4 to TRBJ2-3; D gene uncertain. V was cut by 1 base and J by 3 bases, with 6 bases left in between. The CDR3 is 13 residues long. Germline-derived CDR1 and CDR2 are SGHNT and YYREEE (reference sequence). CDR3 DNA sequence: TGTGCCAGCAGCTTGTCGAGGACAGATACGCAGTATTTT. Protein product: CASSLSRTDTQYF.

This chain uses TRBV18 with TRBJ2-5; D remains unclear. Germline V gene sequence: CDR1 KGHSH, CDR2 LQKENI. CDR3 length: 14 residues. With 3 bases removed from V and 2 bases from J, the gap between germline ends came to 10 bases. Written as DNA, the CDR3 is TGTGCCAGCTCACCGAGACATATTCAAGAGACCCAGTACTTC. It specifies CASSPRHIQETQYF.

The chain recombines TRBV5-4 with TRBJ2-7, with 7 bases fitting TRBD1. Germline V gene sequence: CDR1 SGHNT, CDR2 YYREEE (reference sequence). This CDR3 comprises 16 residues. V gave up 4 bases and J gave up 4 bases; unmatched junction bases: 14. DNA of the CDR3: TGTGCCAGCAGCCAGGCCTCAGCCGGGACAGCTTACGAGCAGTACTTC. Amino acids: CASSQASAGTAYEQYF.

This chain joins TRBV7-9 and TRBJ1-1; D remains unclear. V was cut by 3 bases and J by 1 base, with 6 bases left in between. The CDR3 loop spans 13 amino acids. Germline CDR1 reads SEHNR; CDR2 reads FQNEAQ (reference sequence). CDR3 in DNA: TGTGCCAGCAGCTTTTCCAGGAACACTGAAGCTTTCTTT. It translates to CASSFSRNTEAFF.

The chain uses TRBV28 and TRBJ1-2; TRBD1 matches at 9 bases. Germline V gene data show CDR1 as MDHEN and CDR2 as SYDVKM. The V gene end was trimmed by 2 bases and the J gene end by 8 bases; junction bases not matched to a gene: 12. The CDR3 totals 16 residues. The CDR3 DNA is TGTGCCAGCAGTTTAATCACAGGGGGCGCTTCTAAGGGCTACACCTTC. It encodes CASSLITGGASKGYTF.

The genes are TRBV9 and TRBJ2-5; 9 bases agree with TRBD1. The CDR3 covers 13 residues. V dropped 4 bases and J dropped 5; count of bases not matched to a gene: 3. Germline V gene sequence: CDR1 SGDLS, CDR2 YYNGEE. The CDR3 DNA sequence: TGTGCCAGCAGCTATGGACAGGGGGAGACCCAGTACTTC. Its translation is CASSYGQGETQYF.

V and J are TRBV28 and TRBJ1-1; D uncertain. V was trimmed by 2 bases and J by 1 base, leaving 8 bases between them. There are 14 residues in the CDR3. CDR1 and CDR2 from the germline V gene are MDHEN and SYDVKM. For the CDR3, the DNA is TGTGCCAGCAGTTTAGGTCGGACGAACACTGAAGCTTTCTTT. Translation gives CASSLGRTNTEAFF.

The genes are TRBV6-4 and TRBJ2-1; TRBD2 is a possible D gene (5 bases). CDR1 and CDR2 (germline): MRHNA, SNTAGT. V was clipped by 0 bases and J by 0 bases, with 9 bases between them. The CDR3 runs 16 residues. This CDR3 reads CASSDSRLSSYNEQFF. Here the CDR3 DNA reads TGTGCCAGCAGTGACTCGAGACTAAGCTCCTACAATGAGCAGTTCTTC.

This chain connects TRBV5-1 to TRBJ2-5, with a tentative D call TRBD1 (6 bases). This CDR3 has 14 amino acids. Trimming removed 5 bases from V and 2 bases from J, with 13 bases in between. Germline CDR1 reads SGHRS; CDR2 reads YFSETQ. In DNA form, the CDR3 reads TGCGCCAGCAGTAGGACAGATCCACAAGAGACCCAGTACTTC. It yields the protein CASSRTDPQETQYF.

The rearrangement joins TRBV28 to TRBJ1-3; no firm D call. The germline gives CDR1 MDHEN, CDR2 SYDVKM. The V gene lost 3 bases and the J gene lost 5 bases, with 8 bases spanning the gap. This CDR3 contains 13 residues. The CDR3 nucleotides are TGTGCCAGCAGTTTGCGGACTAGAAACACCATATATTTT. Translation: CASSLRTRNTIYF.

This clone was observed once. The CDR3 region is CASSLGGASEKLFF. The CDR3 DNA sequence: TGTGCCAGCAGCTTAGGGGGCGCGAGTGAAAAACTGTTTTTT. The rearrangement links TRBV5-4 to TRBJ1-4; 7 bases map to TRBD1. The germline CDR1 and CDR2 sequences are SGHNT and YYREEE (reference sequence). CDR3 length: 14 amino acids. The ends lost 2 bases at V and 7 bases at J; junction bases unmatched: 5.

The V call is TRBV30, the J call TRBJ2-5, with D possibly TRBD1 on 5 matching bases. CDR1 and CDR2 from the germline V gene are GTSNPN and SVGIG (reference sequence). Trimming removed 0 bases at V and 1 base at J, with 24 bases between. This CDR3 region has 19 residues. The CDR3, as DNA: TGTGCCTGGAGTGTAGGGGCAGGGCCAGGATACAGGTTCCAAGAGACCCAGTACTTC. Encoded protein: CAWSVGAGPGYRFQETQYF.